This TCR beta chain was profiled in a study of blood T cell repertoires in COVID-19. On the study more broadly: The study drew acute and convalescent COVID-19 samples from the United States, Italy and Spain.

The ends were cut back, 4 bases at V and 2 bases at J, with 14 bases in the middle. The CDR3 runs 15 residues. CDR1 is MDHEN, CDR2 SYDVKM, per germline. TCRdb's copy holds only in-frame clones and misses some; the assay was immunoSEQ multiplex PCR. The sample shows 400,000 to 450,000 clones, approximately 90% of them seen only once. Sequencing was done on a sample of PBMCs or T cells enriched from blood (not recorded which). The chain joins TRBV28 to TRBJ1-1; D may be TRBD1 (5 bases). The receptor comes from a man between 25 and 39 years old who had recovered from COVID-19. In DNA form, the CDR3 reads TGTGCCAGCAGTTCCCCTCAGGGTTTCAACACTGAAGCTTTCTTT. Residues: CASSSPQGFNTEAFF.